Each of the 12 T cell receptor beta chains below was sequenced from the same sample in a study of cytomegalovirus exposure and HLA in healthy donors. Amplification used 60 Vbeta primers and 13 Jbeta primers. Profiling relied on immunoSEQ multiplex PCR, and the TCRdb table lists in-frame clones only, not all of them. The table has about 160,000 clones, 75% seen once. What was sequenced was PBMCs. These TCRs come from a male donor in good health and CMV-seronegative.

CDR3 loop: CASSLLPGGHEQFF. CDR3 DNA sequence: TGCGCCAGCAGCTTGCTCCCAGGGGGCCATGAGCAGTTCTTC. The chain combines TRBV5-1 with TRBJ2-1; 8 bases are shared with TRBD1. CDR1 is SGHRS and CDR2 is YFSETQ in the germline V gene. V dropped 1 base and J dropped 8; count of bases not matched to a gene: 5. The CDR3 totals 14 residues.

In this sample, this clone turned up a few times. J is TRBJ1-4 and V is TRBV7-2; perhaps TRBD1 as D (6 bases). The CDR3 consists of 19 residues. With 1 base removed from V and 4 bases from J, the gap between germline ends came to 22 bases. From germline, CDR1 is SGHTA and CDR2 FQGNSA. The chain's CDR3 is CASSLGRSWGPVDNEKLFF. CDR3 nucleotides: TGTGCCAGCAGCTTAGGGCGGTCGTGGGGGCCCGTAGATAATGAAAAACTGTTTTTT.

The chain joins TRBV6-5 to TRBJ2-7; D unclear. V dropped 6 bases and J dropped 2 bases, with 5 bases sitting between them. This CDR3 contains 11 residues. Germline V gene lookup returns CDR1 MNHEY and CDR2 SVGAGI. The CDR3 coding sequence is TGTGCCAGCAGACACGCCTACGAGCAGTACTTC. This translates into CASRHAYEQYF.

The CDR3 DNA is TGTGCCAGCAGCTGGCAACCGGGACTAGCGGGAGGGAGCTCTGGGGCCAACGTCCTGACTTTC. It codes for CASSWQPGLAGGSSGANVLTF. This sequence joins TRBV7-3 and TRBJ2-6, with 16 positions matching TRBD2. V trimming: 4 bases; J trimming: 0 bases; junction bases outside the gene matches: 9. The CDR3 consists of 21 residues. Germline-derived CDR1 and CDR2 are SGHTA and FQGTGA. The variable domain in full, with the rest retrieved from reference TRBV7-3 and TRBJ2-6, is GAGVSQTPSNKVTEKGKYVELRCDPISGHTALYWYRQSLGQGPEFLIYFQGTGAADDSGLPNDRFFAVRPEGSVSTLKIQRTERGDSAVYLCASSWQPGLAGGSSGANVLTFGAGSRLTVL.

The genes are TRBV12-5 and TRBJ1-1; no firm D call. This CDR3 is 13 amino acids long. Germline V gives CDR1 LGHNT, CDR2 FRNRAP. V was clipped by 5 bases and J by 0 bases, with 7 bases between them. CDR3 nucleotide sequence: TGTGCTAGTGGTGCTATTCTGAACACTGAAGCTTTCTTT. Translation gives CASGAILNTEAFF.

This clone was seen just once. This sequence joins TRBV6-5 and TRBJ1-2; TRBD1 might be the D (6 bases). The germline V gene has CDR1 MNHEY and CDR2 SVGAGI. The CDR3 has 16 amino acids. V dropped 2 bases and J dropped 0 bases, with 13 bases sitting between them. The CDR3: CASSYGGQPANYGYTF. The CDR3 nucleotides are TGTGCCAGCAGTTACGGTGGACAGCCAGCTAACTATGGCTACACCTTC.

This clone appeared many times. CDR3 sequence (DNA): TGTGCCAGCAGCTTCCAGGGGGCCGATTACGAGCAGTACTTC. This encodes CASSFQGADYEQYF. This chain uses TRBV5-6 with TRBJ2-7; 8 nucleotides match TRBD1. Trimming took 2 bases from V and 4 from J; bases not matched to a gene: 5. CDR1 and CDR2 (germline): SGHDT, YYEEEE. The CDR3 spans 14 residues.

V and J are TRBV5-4 and TRBJ1-5; D ambiguous. Germline lookup yields CDR1 SGHNT and CDR2 YYREEE (reference sequence). The CDR3 length is 13 residues. The V and J ends lost 0 bases and 7 bases respectively, with 8 bases between them. The CDR3 nucleotides read TGTGCCAGCAGCTTGGGCAGTACCCAGCCCCAGCATTTT. Protein: CASSLGSTQPQHF. The full variable domain, rest sourced from reference TRBV5-4 and TRBJ1-5, is ETGVTQSPTHLIKTRGQQVTLRCSSQSGHNTVSWYQQALGQGPQFIFQYYREEENGRGNFPPRFSGLQFPNYSSELNVNALELDDSALYLCASSLGSTQPQHFGDGTRLSIL.

This rearrangement joins TRBV7-9 to TRBJ1-6; maybe TRBD1 (6 bases). Germline assignment: CDR1 SEHNR and CDR2 FQNEAQ (reference sequence). The CDR3 has 15 amino acids. V lost 10 bases, J lost 5 bases, and 18 bases lay in between. This CDR3 reads CAMGRGALDNSPLHF. The CDR3 coding sequence is TGTGCCATGGGCCGGGGGGCGCTTGATAATTCACCCCTCCACTTT.

The chain joins TRBV5-1 to TRBJ1-4; D is uncertain. This CDR3 is built from 15 residues. Looked up from germline, CDR1 is SGHRS and CDR2 is YFSETQ. The V end lost 0 bases, the J end lost 0 bases, and 6 bases lay between the germline ends. The CDR3 here is CASSLGGATNEKLFF. CDR3 DNA: TGCGCCAGCAGCTTGGGAGGAGCAACTAATGAAAAACTGTTTTTT.

V is TRBV5-1 and J is TRBJ2-7, with a weak D call TRBD1 (6 bases). The CDR3 runs to 16 residues. Trimming cost V 1 base and J 6 bases, with 20 bases left between them. Germline CDR1 SGHRS, CDR2 YFSETQ. The CDR3 nucleotides are TGCGCCAGCAGCTTGCGTCAGCCGGAAACAGGGACCGAGCAGTACTTC. As protein: CASSLRQPETGTEQYF.

About this clone: Because the CDR3 is missing its conserved closing phenylalanine or tryptophan, this is likely a read error. V gene TRBV27 combines with J gene TRBJ2-7, with D perhaps TRBD1 (6 bases). V lost 7 bases to trimming and J lost 6 bases, with 19 bases between them. The CDR3 totals 14 residues. Germline assignment: CDR1 MNHEY and CDR2 SMNVEV (reference sequence). CDR3 sequence reads: CASTPRRGSLEQYL. CDR3 DNA: TGTGCCAGCACCCCCCGCAGGGGATCCCTCGAGCAGTACCTC.